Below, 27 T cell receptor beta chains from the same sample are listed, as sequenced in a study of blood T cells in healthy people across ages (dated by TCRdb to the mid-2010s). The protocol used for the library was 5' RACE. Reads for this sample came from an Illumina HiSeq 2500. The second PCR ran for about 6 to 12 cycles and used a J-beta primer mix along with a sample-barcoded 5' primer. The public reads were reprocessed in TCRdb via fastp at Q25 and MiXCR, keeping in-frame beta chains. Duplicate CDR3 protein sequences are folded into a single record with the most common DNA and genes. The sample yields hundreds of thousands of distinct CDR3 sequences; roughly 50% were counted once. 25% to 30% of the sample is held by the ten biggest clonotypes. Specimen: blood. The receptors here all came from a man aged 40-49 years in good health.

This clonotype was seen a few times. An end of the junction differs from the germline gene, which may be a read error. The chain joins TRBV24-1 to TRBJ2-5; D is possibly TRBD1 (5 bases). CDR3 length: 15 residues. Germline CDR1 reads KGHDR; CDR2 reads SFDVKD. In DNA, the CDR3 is TGTGCCACCAGTGGTTTGGGGCAGAACCAAGAGACCCAGTACTTC. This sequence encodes CATSGLGQNQETQYF.

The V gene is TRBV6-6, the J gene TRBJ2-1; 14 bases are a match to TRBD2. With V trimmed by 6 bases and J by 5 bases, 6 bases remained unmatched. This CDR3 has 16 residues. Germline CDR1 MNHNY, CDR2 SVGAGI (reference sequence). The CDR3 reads CASRQPGLAGDNEQFF. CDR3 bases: TGTGCCAGCAGGCAACCGGGACTAGCGGGAGACAATGAGCAGTTCTTC.

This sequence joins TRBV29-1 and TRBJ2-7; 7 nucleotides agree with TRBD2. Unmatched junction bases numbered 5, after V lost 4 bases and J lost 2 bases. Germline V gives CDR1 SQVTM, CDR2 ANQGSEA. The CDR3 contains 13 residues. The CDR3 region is CSVGASGAYEQYF. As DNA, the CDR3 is TGCAGCGTTGGGGCTAGCGGAGCCTACGAGCAGTACTTC.

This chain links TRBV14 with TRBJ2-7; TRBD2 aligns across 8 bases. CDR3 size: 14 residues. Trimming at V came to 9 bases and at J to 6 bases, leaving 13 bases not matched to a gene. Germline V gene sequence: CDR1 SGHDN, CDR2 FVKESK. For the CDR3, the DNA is TGTGCCAGTGATCAGGGACCGCGGGGGGCCGAGCAGTACTTC. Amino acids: CASDQGPRGAEQYF. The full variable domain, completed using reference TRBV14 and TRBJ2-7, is EAGVTQFPSHSVIEKGQTVTLRCDPISGHDNLYWYRRVMGKEIKFLLHFVKESKQDESGMPNNRFLAERTGGTYSTLKVQPAELEDSGVYFCASDQGPRGAEQYFGPGTRLTVT.

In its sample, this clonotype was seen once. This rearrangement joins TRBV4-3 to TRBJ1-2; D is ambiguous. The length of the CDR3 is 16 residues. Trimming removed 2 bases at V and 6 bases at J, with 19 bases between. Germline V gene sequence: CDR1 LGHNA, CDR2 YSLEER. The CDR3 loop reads CASSQSIGGRINGYTF. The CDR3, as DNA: TGCGCCAGCAGCCAATCAATTGGAGGACGGATTAATGGCTACACCTTC.

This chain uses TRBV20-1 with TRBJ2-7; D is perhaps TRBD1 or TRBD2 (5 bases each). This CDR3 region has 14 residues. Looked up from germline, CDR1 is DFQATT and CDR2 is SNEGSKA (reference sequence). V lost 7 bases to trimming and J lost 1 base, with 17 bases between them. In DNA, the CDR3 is TGCAGTGTTCCGACCGGGACCTCTTCCTACGAGCAGTACTTC. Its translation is CSVPTGTSSYEQYF.

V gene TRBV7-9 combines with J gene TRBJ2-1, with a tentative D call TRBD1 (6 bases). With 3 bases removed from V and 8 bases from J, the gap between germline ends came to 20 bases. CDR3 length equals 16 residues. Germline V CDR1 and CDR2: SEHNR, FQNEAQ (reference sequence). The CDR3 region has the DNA TGTGCCAGCAGCTTGAGACAGGCCTCTTCGCAGGATGAGCAGTTCTTC. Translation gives CASSLRQASSQDEQFF.

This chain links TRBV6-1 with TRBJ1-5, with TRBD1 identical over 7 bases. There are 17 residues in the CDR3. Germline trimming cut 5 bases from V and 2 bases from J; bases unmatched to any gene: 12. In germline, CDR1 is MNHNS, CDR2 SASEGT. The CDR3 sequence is CASSPRTGEVGNQPQHF. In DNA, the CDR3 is TGTGCCAGCAGTCCCAGAACAGGGGAGGTCGGCAATCAGCCCCAGCATTTT.

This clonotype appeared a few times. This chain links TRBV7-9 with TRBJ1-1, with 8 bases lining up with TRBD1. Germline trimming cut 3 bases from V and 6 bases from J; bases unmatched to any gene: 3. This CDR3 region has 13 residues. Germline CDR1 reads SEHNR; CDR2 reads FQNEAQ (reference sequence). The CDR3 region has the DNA TGTGCCAGCAGCTTGTCGGACAGGGCTGAAGCTTTCTTT. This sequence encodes CASSLSDRAEAFF.

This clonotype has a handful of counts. Here the CDR3 DNA reads TGCGCCAGCAGCCAAGCGGTGGGGCCGTACGAGCAGTACTTC. Residues: CASSQAVGPYEQYF. This sequence joins TRBV4-1 and TRBJ2-7; TRBD1 is a possible D gene (5 bases). The CDR3 sequence is 14 residues long. V was cut by 1 base and J by 4 bases, with 11 bases left in between. Per germline, CDR1 MGHRA and CDR2 YSYEKL.

CDR3 amino acids: CASNAPGLAGGAPDTQYF. The CDR3 nucleotides are TGTGCCAGCAATGCTCCGGGACTAGCGGGTGGGGCCCCAGATACGCAGTATTTT. V gene TRBV12-3 or TRBV12-4 combines with J gene TRBJ2-3; 12 positions agree with TRBD2. J lost 4 bases, V lost 7 bases, and 15 bases had no gene match. This CDR3 spans 18 amino acids.

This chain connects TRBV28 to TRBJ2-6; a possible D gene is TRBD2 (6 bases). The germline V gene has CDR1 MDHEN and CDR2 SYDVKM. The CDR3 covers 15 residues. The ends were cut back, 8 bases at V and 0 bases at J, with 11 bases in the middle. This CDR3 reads CASGWEVSGANVLTF. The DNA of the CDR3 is TGTGCCAGCGGATGGGAGGTCTCTGGGGCCAACGTCCTGACTTTC.

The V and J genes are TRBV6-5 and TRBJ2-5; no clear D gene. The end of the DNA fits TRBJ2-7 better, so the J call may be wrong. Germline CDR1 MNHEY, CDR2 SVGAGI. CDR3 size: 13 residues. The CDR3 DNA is TGTGCCAGCAGAGAGCAGGTCGCCTACGAGCAGTACTTC. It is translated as CASREQVAYEQYF.

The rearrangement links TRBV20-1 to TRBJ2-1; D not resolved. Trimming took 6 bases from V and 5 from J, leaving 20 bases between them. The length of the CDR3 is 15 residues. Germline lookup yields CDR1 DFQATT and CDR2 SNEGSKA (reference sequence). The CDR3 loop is CSAPPWQHDHNEQFF. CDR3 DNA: TGCAGTGCCCCCCCCTGGCAGCACGATCACAATGAGCAGTTCTTC.

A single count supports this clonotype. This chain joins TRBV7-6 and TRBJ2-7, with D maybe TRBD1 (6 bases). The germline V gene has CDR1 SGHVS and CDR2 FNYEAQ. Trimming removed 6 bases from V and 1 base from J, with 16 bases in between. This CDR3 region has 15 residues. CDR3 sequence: CASRTEGVRSYEQYF. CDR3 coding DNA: TGTGCCAGCAGAACAGAGGGGGTCCGATCCTACGAGCAGTACTTC.

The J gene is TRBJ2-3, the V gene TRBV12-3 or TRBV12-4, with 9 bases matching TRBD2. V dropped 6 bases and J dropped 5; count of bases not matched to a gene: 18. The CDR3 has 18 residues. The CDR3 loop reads CASSTGPGLASGEDTQYF. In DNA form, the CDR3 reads TGTGCCAGCAGCACGGGGCCCGGACTAGCGAGTGGGGAAGATACGCAGTATTTT.

The CDR3 DNA sequence: TGTGCCAGCAGTTCAGGCAGACTAGCGGGAGGAGAGCAGTTCTTC. Its protein is CASSSGRLAGGEQFF. J is TRBJ2-1 and V is TRBV27, with TRBD2 matching 13 bases. The junction had 7 bases not matched to a gene; V was cut back by 4 bases and J by 10 bases. CDR1 and CDR2 (germline): MNHEY, SMNVEV (reference sequence). The CDR3 is 15 residues long.

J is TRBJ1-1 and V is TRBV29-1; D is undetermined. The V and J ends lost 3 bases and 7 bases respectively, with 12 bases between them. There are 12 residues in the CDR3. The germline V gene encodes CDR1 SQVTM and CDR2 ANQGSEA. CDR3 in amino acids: CSVDQTTDEAFF. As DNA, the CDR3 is TGCAGCGTTGACCAGACAACGGATGAAGCTTTCTTT.

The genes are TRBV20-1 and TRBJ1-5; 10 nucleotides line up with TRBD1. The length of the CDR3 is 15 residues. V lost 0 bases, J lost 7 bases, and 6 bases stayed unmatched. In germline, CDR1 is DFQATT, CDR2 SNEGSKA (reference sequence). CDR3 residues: CSARDGTGVKQPQHF. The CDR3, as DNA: TGCAGTGCTAGAGATGGGACAGGGGTTAAGCAGCCCCAGCATTTT.

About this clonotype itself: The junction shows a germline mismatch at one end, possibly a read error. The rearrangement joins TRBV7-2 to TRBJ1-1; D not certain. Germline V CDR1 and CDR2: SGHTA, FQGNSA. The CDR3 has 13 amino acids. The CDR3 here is CASSLGLNAEAFF. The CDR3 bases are TGTGCCAGCAGTTTAGGACTTAACGCTGAAGCTTTCTTT.

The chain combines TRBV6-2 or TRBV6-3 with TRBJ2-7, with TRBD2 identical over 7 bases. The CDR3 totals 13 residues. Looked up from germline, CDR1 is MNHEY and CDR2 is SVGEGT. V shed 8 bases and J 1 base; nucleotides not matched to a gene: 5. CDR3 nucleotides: TGTGCCAGCGCCAAGCGGGAATCCTACGAGCAGTACTTC. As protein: CASAKRESYEQYF.

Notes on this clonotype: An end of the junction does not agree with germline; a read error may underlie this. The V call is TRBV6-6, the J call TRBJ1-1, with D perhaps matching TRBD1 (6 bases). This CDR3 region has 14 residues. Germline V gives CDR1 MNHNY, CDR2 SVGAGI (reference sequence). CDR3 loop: CASSDSDREVEAFF. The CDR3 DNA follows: TGTGCCAGCAGTGACTCGGACAGAGAGGTTGAAGCTTTCTTT.

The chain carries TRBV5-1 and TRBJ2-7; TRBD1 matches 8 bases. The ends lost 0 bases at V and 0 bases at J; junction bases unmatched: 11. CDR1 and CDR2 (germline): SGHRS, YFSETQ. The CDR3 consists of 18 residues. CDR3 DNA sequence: TGCGCCAGCAGCTTGGATACTTCTGGACAGGGTAGCTCCTACGAGCAGTACTTC. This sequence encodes CASSLDTSGQGSSYEQYF.

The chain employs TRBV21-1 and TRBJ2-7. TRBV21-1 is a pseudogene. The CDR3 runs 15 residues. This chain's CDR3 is CASSKEWGVSYEQYF. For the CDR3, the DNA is TGTGCCAGCAGCAAAGAATGGGGTGTCTCCTACGAGCAGTACTTC.

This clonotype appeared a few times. The CDR3 DNA reads TGCGCCAGCAGCTTGGAACCCCTGAGCCACACTGGGGCCAACGTCCTGACTTTC. Its protein product is CASSLEPLSHTGANVLTF. The J gene is TRBJ2-6, the V gene TRBV5-1; D gene unclear. In germline, CDR1 is SGHRS, CDR2 YFSETQ. This CDR3 comprises 18 residues. V shed 0 bases and J shed 2 bases, with 15 bases lying between them.

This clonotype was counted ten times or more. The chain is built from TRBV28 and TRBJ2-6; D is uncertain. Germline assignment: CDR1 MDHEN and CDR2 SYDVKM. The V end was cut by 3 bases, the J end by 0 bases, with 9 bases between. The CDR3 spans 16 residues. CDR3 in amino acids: CASSFGRNSGANVLTF. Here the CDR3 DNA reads TGTGCCAGCAGTTTCGGACGGAACTCTGGGGCCAACGTCCTGACTTTC.

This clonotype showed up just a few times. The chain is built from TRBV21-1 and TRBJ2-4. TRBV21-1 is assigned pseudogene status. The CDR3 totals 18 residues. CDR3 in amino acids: CASSKDLVLWTAKNIQYF. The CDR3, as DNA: TGTGCCAGCAGCAAAGATTTGGTGCTGTGGACAGCCAAAAACATTCAGTACTTC.